Below, one T cell receptor beta chain is given with its context. Seattle patient enrollment occurred during active infection, with longitudinal follow-up thereafter. The data derive from a study of blood T cell repertoires in COVID-19. Study-level background: Some COVID-19 samples were acute and others convalescent; all came from the United States, Italy and Spain.

Profiled with immunoSEQ multiplex PCR; TCRdb holds only in-frame clones, not every one. This table has 55,000 to 75,000 clones, less than 90% appearing once. The specimen was peripheral blood. The clonotype was recovered from a man in his sixties with COVID-19, enrolled during active disease.

CDR3 sequence: CASSVLPGQAETEAFF. The CDR3 DNA reads as TGTGCCAGCAGCGTCCTACCGGGACAGGCGGAAACTGAAGCTTTCTTT. V and J are TRBV9 and TRBJ1-1; 8 bases line up with TRBD1. CDR1 SGDLS and CDR2 YYNGEE come from the germline V gene. Unmatched junction bases numbered 11, after V lost 2 bases and J lost 5 bases. The CDR3 has 16 residues.